A selection of T cell receptor beta chains follows, all from one sample in a study of blood T cell repertoires in COVID-19. Repertoires were generated with immunoSEQ multiplex PCR, while TCRdb's copy carries only in-frame clones and drops some. The table shows roughly 10,000 clones, with 80% occurring only once. Sequencing was done on a sample of peripheral blood. These receptors came from a man aged 65 to 85 with active COVID-19. The CDR3 runs from the conserved cysteine through the conserved F or W. D genes are given only for firm matches. Clone size appears in some rows only: once, few, many, or a class for an expanded clone.

v_gene: TRBV14; j_gene: TRBJ1-2; abundance: -; d_gene: TRBD1; CDR3nt: TGTGCCAGCAGCCCGCGGACAGGCTATGGCTACACCTTC; CDR3aa: CASSPRTGYGYTF
v_gene: TRBV27; j_gene: TRBJ2-4; abundance: -; d_gene: -; CDR3nt: TGTGCCAGCAGTATCAGGGGACGGCCAGACATTCAGTACTTC; CDR3aa: CASSIRGRPDIQYF
v_gene: TRBV6-6; j_gene: TRBJ1-2; abundance: -; d_gene: -; CDR3nt: TGTGCCAGCAGTGGACAGAACTATGGCTACACCTTC; CDR3aa: CASSGQNYGYTF
v_gene: TRBV19; j_gene: TRBJ1-3; abundance: -; d_gene: TRBD1; CDR3nt: TGTGCCAGTAGTGTCCTACAGGGGTCCTCTGGAAACACCATATATTTT; CDR3aa: CASSVLQGSSGNTIYF
v_gene: TRBV7-8; j_gene: TRBJ2-7; abundance: -; d_gene: TRBD2; CDR3nt: TGTGCCAGCAGCCTTACGGTAGCGGGGGAATACGAGCAGTACTTC; CDR3aa: CASSLTVAGEYEQYF
v_gene: TRBV2; j_gene: TRBJ2-5; abundance: -; d_gene: TRBD1; CDR3nt: TGTGCCAGCAGCACAGGGGGACGACGCGAAGAGACCCAGTACTTC; CDR3aa: CASSTGGRREETQYF
v_gene: TRBV7-8; j_gene: TRBJ1-2; abundance: few; d_gene: TRBD1; CDR3nt: TGTGCCAGCAGCCCTTCGGGACAGGGGGTGGTCGGCTACACCTTC; CDR3aa: CASSPSGQGVVGYTF
v_gene: TRBV11-2; j_gene: TRBJ2-5; abundance: -; d_gene: -; CDR3nt: TGTGCCAGCAGCTTAACCCTACGGACTCCTAGGGCGGAGACCCAGTACTTC; CDR3aa: CASSLTLRTPRAETQYF
v_gene: TRBV4-1; j_gene: TRBJ2-2; abundance: -; d_gene: TRBD2; CDR3nt: TGCGCCAGCAGCCAAGCCGGGACTAGCGGGGGAACCGGGGAGCTGTTTTTT; CDR3aa: CASSQAGTSGGTGELFF
v_gene: TRBV5-6; j_gene: TRBJ1-6; abundance: -; d_gene: TRBD1; CDR3nt: TGTGCCAGCAGCCGGGACAGGGCAAATTCACCCCTCCACTTT; CDR3aa: CASSRDRANSPLHF
v_gene: TRBV30; j_gene: TRBJ2-7; abundance: -; d_gene: TRBD2; CDR3nt: TGTGCCTGGGGCGATGGACGGGGGGCCTACGAGCAGTACTTC; CDR3aa: CAWGDGRGAYEQYF
v_gene: TRBV5-1; j_gene: TRBJ2-2; abundance: once; d_gene: -; CDR3nt: TGCGCCAGCAGCTTGGAATCGGGCACCGGGGAGCTGTTTTTT; CDR3aa: CASSLESGTGELFF
v_gene: TRBV11-2; j_gene: TRBJ2-2; abundance: -; d_gene: -; CDR3nt: TGTGCCAGCAGGGCCCCGAAGGCAGGACTCACCGGGGAGCTGTTTTTT; CDR3aa: CASRAPKAGLTGELFF
v_gene: TRBV6-1; j_gene: TRBJ1-2; abundance: -; d_gene: -; CDR3nt: TGTGCCAGCAGTGAGTCCGGTTTGCTCCTAGCTAACTATGGCTACACCTTC; CDR3aa: CASSESGLLLANYGYTF
v_gene: TRBV2; j_gene: TRBJ1-2; abundance: -; d_gene: TRBD1; CDR3nt: TGTGCCAGCAGAGGACAGGGTCGAAACTATGGCTACACCTTC; CDR3aa: CASRGQGRNYGYTF
v_gene: TRBV19; j_gene: TRBJ1-6; abundance: -; d_gene: -; CDR3nt: TGTGCCAGTAGTATAAGGCGGGGGAGACAGCGGGGTTCACCCCTCCACTTT; CDR3aa: CASSIRRGRQRGSPLHF
v_gene: TRBV7-2; j_gene: TRBJ2-7; abundance: once; d_gene: -; CDR3nt: TGTGCCAGCAGCTACTATCCTGATACCTACGAGCAGTACTTC; CDR3aa: CASSYYPDTYEQYF
v_gene: TRBV14; j_gene: TRBJ2-7; abundance: -; d_gene: TRBD1; CDR3nt: TGTGCCAGCAGCCGATCGGGACAGGCCTCCTACGAGCAGTACTTC; CDR3aa: CASSRSGQASYEQYF
v_gene: TRBV9; j_gene: TRBJ2-5; abundance: once; d_gene: -; CDR3nt: TGTGCCAGCAGCCTAGGGGCCATGGGCACAGGGCTTCAAGAGACCCAGTACTTC; CDR3aa: CASSLGAMGTGLQETQYF
v_gene: TRBV6-2/TRBV6-3; j_gene: TRBJ2-7; abundance: -; d_gene: -; CDR3nt: TGTGCCAGCAGTTACTCGGGGCAGGGAAACTACGAGCAGTACTTC; CDR3aa: CASSYSGQGNYEQYF
v_gene: TRBV24-1; j_gene: TRBJ1-5; abundance: -; d_gene: -; CDR3nt: TGTGCCACCAGTGAACGGGGGGATCAGCCCCAGCATTTT; CDR3aa: CATSERGDQPQHF
v_gene: TRBV12-3/TRBV12-4; j_gene: TRBJ1-2; abundance: -; d_gene: -; CDR3nt: TGTGCCAGCAGTTTGGCGGGGCATGGCTACACCTTC; CDR3aa: CASSLAGHGYTF
v_gene: TRBV28; j_gene: TRBJ1-1; abundance: once; d_gene: -; CDR3nt: TGTGCCAGCAGTTTAGTTGACAGATTGAACACTGAAGCTTTCTTT; CDR3aa: CASSLVDRLNTEAFF
v_gene: TRBV9; j_gene: TRBJ2-3; abundance: -; d_gene: TRBD2; CDR3nt: TGTGCCAGCAGCTCCCGGGCTGCTAGCGGGGGGACGAGCACAGATACGCAGTATTTT; CDR3aa: CASSSRAASGGTSTDTQYF
v_gene: TRBV19; j_gene: TRBJ2-6; abundance: -; d_gene: TRBD1; CDR3nt: TGTGCCAGTAGTATAGCAGGACAGGGGGCAATCGCTGGGGCCAACGTCCTGACTTTC; CDR3aa: CASSIAGQGAIAGANVLTF
v_gene: TRBV6-5; j_gene: TRBJ2-2; abundance: -; d_gene: -; CDR3nt: TGTGCCAGCAGTTTTGACAGGCTCAACACCGGGGAGCTGTTTTTT; CDR3aa: CASSFDRLNTGELFF
v_gene: TRBV11-2; j_gene: TRBJ2-7; abundance: -; d_gene: -; CDR3nt: TGTGCCAGCTCCGTGGACAGAAGCTACGAGCAGTACTTC; CDR3aa: CASSVDRSYEQYF
v_gene: TRBV12-2; j_gene: TRBJ1-5; abundance: -; d_gene: -; CDR3nt: TGTGCAAGTCGCTTGAGAATTGGTTTCGGGACAGGGGATGGCAATCAGCCCCAGCATTTT; CDR3aa: CASRLRIGFGTGDGNQPQHF
v_gene: TRBV11-2; j_gene: TRBJ2-1; abundance: -; d_gene: TRBD1; CDR3nt: TGTGCCAGCAGCCTGACGGGACAGGGGGTGAATGAGCAGTTCTTC; CDR3aa: CASSLTGQGVNEQFF
v_gene: TRBV13; j_gene: TRBJ2-7; abundance: -; d_gene: TRBD2; CDR3nt: TGTGCCAGCAGCCGTCGGGGGGGCCCTTACGAGCAGTACTTC; CDR3aa: CASSRRGGPYEQYF
v_gene: TRBV28; j_gene: TRBJ1-4; abundance: -; d_gene: TRBD1; CDR3nt: TGTGCCCACAGGGGGGGGGACGAAAAACTGTTTTTT; CDR3aa: CAHRGGDEKLFF
v_gene: TRBV5-1; j_gene: TRBJ1-2; abundance: -; d_gene: TRBD1; CDR3nt: TGCGCCAGCAGCCCCGGGACAGGGGGCTCAGGGGCCTATGGCTACACCTTC; CDR3aa: CASSPGTGGSGAYGYTF
v_gene: TRBV2; j_gene: TRBJ2-3; abundance: -; d_gene: -; CDR3nt: TGTGCCAGCACCCGAGCGTCAGATACGCAGTATTTT; CDR3aa: CASTRASDTQYF